These 25 T cell receptor beta chains originate from one sample sequenced in a study of post-analysis software for immune sequencing data (dated by TCRdb to 2015 to 2017). Beyond this particular receptor, the publication reports: Several TRBV segments, including TRBV5-6, TRBV5-1 and TRBV20-1, were significantly more frequent in patients than controls.

Library prep was done by PCR. The listed sequencing device is Illumina HiSeq 2500. To reduce PCR and sequencing biases, unique molecular identifiers were built into the TCR beta cDNA libraries. Using fastp trimming at Q25 and MiXCR clonotype assembly, TCRdb reanalyzed the public sequencing data and kept in-frame beta chains. Here each entry gathers all rows of one CDR3 protein and keeps the most common genes and DNA. The sample table records about half a million distinct CDR3 sequences; approximately 45% of these occur just once. In total, the top ten clones hold around 10% of the sample. Their recognized antigens are unknown. Sequenced input: blood. The receptors were sampled from a girl under 18 with multiple sclerosis.

The chain combines TRBV13 with TRBJ2-1, with TRBD1 matching over 10 bases. The end of the DNA aligns better with TRBJ2-7, so the J call may be wrong. The length of the CDR3 is 13 residues. Germline loops: CDR1 PRHDT, CDR2 FYEKMQ (reference sequence). In DNA form, the CDR3 reads TGTGCCAGCAGCGGGGACAGGGGCCACGAGCAGTACTTC. Amino acid sequence: CASSGDRGHEQYF.

The table lists this clonotype with a few counts. The rearrangement links TRBV5-5 to TRBJ1-5; no firm D call. Trimming removed 1 base at V and 4 bases at J, with 15 bases between. This CDR3 contains 16 residues. CDR1 SGHKS and CDR2 YYEKEE come from the germline V gene (reference sequence). The CDR3 sequence: CASSLLGGLGNQPQHF. DNA for the CDR3: TGTGCCAGCAGCTTGCTGGGAGGGTTGGGAAATCAGCCCCAGCATTTT.

V is TRBV15 and J is TRBJ1-5, with D uncertain. Trimming took off 0 bases at V and 1 base at J, with 7 bases between the two ends. The CDR3 consists of 15 residues. From germline, CDR1 is LNHNV and CDR2 YYDKDF (reference sequence). In DNA, the CDR3 is TGTGCCACCAGCAGAGACCCAAGGAGCAATCAGCCCCAGCATTTT. Translation gives CATSRDPRSNQPQHF.

Details on this clonotype: The junction does not match germline at one end; this may be a read error. V and J are TRBV7-9 and TRBJ2-1; 9 positions agree with TRBD2. Germline CDR1 and CDR2: SEHNR and FQNEAQ (reference sequence). This CDR3 spans 15 amino acids. The CDR3 loop reads CASSSGTSSHNEQFF. The CDR3 DNA follows: TGTGCCAGCAGCTCTGGGACTAGCTCCCACAATGAGCAGTTCTTC.

The chain is built from TRBV15 and TRBJ2-5; D is perhaps TRBD1 (6 bases). V dropped 3 bases and J dropped 11 bases, with 16 bases sitting between them. The V gene's germline CDR1 is LNHNV and CDR2 YYDKDF (reference sequence). CDR3 size: 13 residues. CDR3 nucleotide sequence: TGTGCCACCAGCAGGGGTGGTGAGGGGGAGCAGTACTTC. Its translation is CATSRGGEGEQYF.

This clonotype has a handful of counts. V and J are TRBV12-3 or TRBV12-4 and TRBJ1-1, with D perhaps TRBD1 (6 bases). Trimming pared 3 bases from V and 3 bases from J, leaving 11 bases between. The CDR3 sequence is 14 residues long. CDR3 region: CASSFWGGDTEAFF. CDR3 DNA: TGTGCCAGCAGTTTTTGGGGGGGCGACACTGAAGCTTTCTTT.

The rearrangement joins TRBV5-6 to TRBJ2-4; 10 positions agree with TRBD2. Germline V gene lookup returns CDR1 SGHDT and CDR2 YYEEEE. The CDR3 loop spans 18 amino acids. After removal of 5 bases from V and 0 bases from J, the junction contained 11 bases not matched to a gene. CDR3 nucleotide sequence: TGTGCCAGCAGTCAAAGTAGCGGGAGGCTTCTAGCCAAAAACATTCAGTACTTC. This gives the protein CASSQSSGRLLAKNIQYF.

At least ten counts were recorded for this clonotype. The V and J genes are TRBV14 and TRBJ1-2; D is unclear. The V gene's germline CDR1 is SGHDN and CDR2 FVKESK. V dropped 3 bases and J dropped 8 bases, with 10 bases sitting between them. This CDR3 comprises 12 residues. CDR3 region: CASSQDRRGYTF. In DNA form, the CDR3 reads TGTGCCAGCAGCCAGGACCGGAGAGGCTACACCTTC. The variable domain in full, completed from reference TRBV14 and TRBJ1-2, reads EAGVTQFPSHSVIEKGQTVTLRCDPISGHDNLYWYRRVMGKEIKFLLHFVKESKQDESGMPNNRFLAERTGGTYSTLKVQPAELEDSGVYFCASSQDRRGYTFGSGTRLTVV.

V is TRBV18 and J is TRBJ2-3; D unclear. Germline V gene lookup returns CDR1 KGHSH and CDR2 LQKENI. The V gene lost 4 bases and the J gene lost 4 bases, with 15 bases spanning the gap. The CDR3 spans 15 residues. In nucleotides, the CDR3 is TGTGCCAGCTCACAATCCGGGTCCGTAGCAGATACGCAGTATTTT. As protein: CASSQSGSVADTQYF.

This chain connects TRBV28 to TRBJ2-3; D is ambiguous. The germline V gene encodes CDR1 MDHEN and CDR2 SYDVKM. The CDR3 loop spans 12 amino acids. The ends were cut back, 7 bases at V and 2 bases at J, with 7 bases in the middle. The CDR3 region has the DNA TGTGCCAGCACGCGGTACACAGATACGCAGTATTTT. This translates into CASTRYTDTQYF.

The rearrangement links TRBV20-1 to TRBJ1-1, with D unresolved. The CDR3 length is 12 residues. CDR1 and CDR2 from the germline V gene are DFQATT and SNEGSKA (reference sequence). V was clipped by 5 bases and J by 1 base, with 8 bases between them. The CDR3, as DNA: TGCAGTGCTGGGGATAAGAACACTGAAGCTTTCTTT. The encoded protein is CSAGDKNTEAFF.

The chain recombines TRBV13 with TRBJ1-4; 8 bases map to TRBD1. Germline values: CDR1 PRHDT, CDR2 FYEKMQ (reference sequence). Unmatched junction bases numbered 9, after V lost 2 bases and J lost 7 bases. The CDR3 spans 16 residues. As DNA, the CDR3 is TGTGCCAGCAGCTTAACCCCCTCACAGGGGGTTGAAAAACTGTTTTTT. It is translated as CASSLTPSQGVEKLFF.

This clonotype was observed a handful of times. The V call is TRBV5-1, the J call TRBJ2-1; a possible D gene is TRBD1 (6 bases). This CDR3 is built from 15 residues. V was pared by 4 bases and J by 1 base, with 12 bases between. Germline loops: CDR1 SGHRS, CDR2 YFSETQ. The CDR3 bases are TGCGCCAGCAGCCGGCAGGACAGTTCCTACAATGAGCAGTTCTTC. Its translation is CASSRQDSSYNEQFF. The full variable domain, with the rest looked up from reference TRBV5-1 and TRBJ2-1, is KAGVTQTPRYLIKTRGQQVTLSCSPISGHRSVSWYQQTPGQGLQFLFEYFSETQRNKGNFPGRFSGRQFSNSRSEMNVSTLELGDSALYLCASSRQDSSYNEQFFGPGTRLTVL.

J is TRBJ1-1 and V is TRBV2, with a tentative D call TRBD1 (5 bases). CDR3 length equals 15 residues. Trimming pared 8 bases from V and 2 bases from J, leaving 18 bases between. Germline CDR1 is SNHLY and CDR2 is FYNNEI. The CDR3 DNA is TGTGCCAGCTTGGGACTCCGGGGCCCTAACACTGAAGCTTTCTTT. It translates to CASLGLRGPNTEAFF.

This clonotype has a handful of counts. V and J are TRBV29-1 and TRBJ2-5; D is possibly TRBD2 (7 bases). V was cut by 3 bases and J by 11 bases, with 16 bases left in between. This CDR3 is 12 amino acids long. The V gene's germline CDR1 is SQVTM and CDR2 ANQGSEA. The CDR3 spells CSVESGGEEQYF. The CDR3 region has the DNA TGCAGCGTTGAGTCGGGGGGCGAGGAGCAGTACTTC.

The gene calls are TRBV4-3 and TRBJ2-7; 9 bases match TRBD1. The germline gives CDR1 LGHNA, CDR2 YSLEER. The V and J ends lost 3 bases and 2 bases, in that order; junction bases with no gene match: 8. The CDR3 runs to 16 residues. The CDR3 nucleotides are TGCGCCAGCAGCCAGGAGAGGGACAGGGTGACCTACGAGCAGTACTTC. It is translated as CASSQERDRVTYEQYF.

Only one count was recorded for this clonotype. Since a much larger clone is just one base distant, this may be a read error. V is TRBV3-1 and J is TRBJ2-6; D perhaps matches TRBD2 (5 bases). Trimming shortened V by 4 bases and J by 7 bases, and 17 bases separated the two germline ends. The V gene's germline CDR1 is LGHDT and CDR2 YNNKEL (reference sequence). The CDR3 runs 16 residues. CDR3 bases: TGTGCCAGCAGCCCTGTTGGTACTAGGGTAGCCAACGTCCTGACTTTC. Translated: CASSPVGTRVANVLTF.

The genes are TRBV18 and TRBJ2-5, with no clear D. Germline CDR1 reads KGHSH; CDR2 reads LQKENI. Trimming took off 8 bases at V and 2 bases at J, with 9 bases between the two ends. This CDR3 has 12 residues. The CDR3 here is CASSPTQETQYF. The CDR3 bases are TGTGCCAGCAGTCCCACGCAAGAGACCCAGTACTTC.

The chain joins TRBV6-5 to TRBJ2-1; 8 nucleotides match TRBD1. V lost 2 bases, J lost 6 bases, and 6 bases stayed unmatched. Germline V gives CDR1 MNHEY, CDR2 SVGAGI. This CDR3 is 15 amino acids long. The chain's CDR3 is CASSYPGQGSNEQFF. CDR3 DNA: TGTGCCAGCAGTTACCCTGGACAGGGATCCAATGAGCAGTTCTTC.

The chain couples TRBV2 to TRBJ2-3, with 12 bases identical to TRBD2. Germline-derived CDR1 and CDR2 are SNHLY and FYNNEI. Unmatched junction bases numbered 5, after V lost 9 bases and J lost 7 bases. This CDR3 comprises 13 residues. CDR3 in amino acids: CASQTSGRYTQYF. The CDR3 nucleotides read TGTGCCAGTCAGACTAGCGGGAGATATACGCAGTATTTT.

V is TRBV24-1 and J is TRBJ2-5, with D unclear. Trimming took off 2 bases at V and 0 bases at J, with 6 bases between the two ends. Germline lookup yields CDR1 KGHDR and CDR2 SFDVKD. This CDR3 has 14 residues. For the CDR3, the DNA is TGTGCCACCAGTGATTCTGGGGACCAAGAGACCCAGTACTTC. This gives the protein CATSDSGDQETQYF.

This clonotype showed up just a few times. CDR3 DNA: TGCAGCGCCGACAGGGCATCCGCTGAAGCTTTCTTT. Protein sequence: CSADRASAEAFF. V usage is TRBV29-1 and J usage is TRBJ1-1; 7 bases line up with TRBD1. With 7 bases clipped from V and 6 bases from J, the junction kept 8 bases outside the gene matches. Germline V gives CDR1 SQVTM, CDR2 ANQGSEA. The CDR3 extends over 12 amino acids.

The chain links TRBV7-2 to TRBJ2-7; 9 bases line up with TRBD2. The CDR3 consists of 15 residues. V lost 1 base and J lost 2; bases outside the gene matches: 3. Germline V gene lookup returns CDR1 SGHTA and CDR2 FQGNSA. CDR3 coding DNA: TGTGCCAGCAGCTTAGACAGCGGGAGGACCTACGAGCAGTACTTC. Its protein is CASSLDSGRTYEQYF.

This clonotype was observed at least ten times. This chain links TRBV6-6 with TRBJ2-7; D gene unclear. V lost 8 bases and J lost 2, with 13 bases in between. There are 13 residues in the CDR3. Germline V gene lookup returns CDR1 MNHNY and CDR2 SVGAGI (reference sequence). CDR3 sequence reads: CASRPDGPYEQYF. The DNA of the CDR3 is TGTGCCAGCCGCCCGGACGGACCCTACGAGCAGTACTTC.

The V call is TRBV12-3 or TRBV12-4, the J call TRBJ2-4; 9 bases line up with TRBD1. The tail of the sequence fits TRBJ2-5 better, so the J call may be wrong. The CDR3 spans 15 residues. The CDR3 protein is CASSQRDRDRETQYF. CDR3 in DNA: TGTGCCAGCAGCCAACGGGACAGGGATAGGGAGACCCAGTACTTC.